A single sample is the source of the 8 T cell receptor beta chains below, sequenced in a study of neurological immune-mediated disorders (dated by TCRdb to between 2018 and 2020). This specimen's time point label, per the study, means: longitudinal time-point 3. The method behind the library was 5' RACE. These reads were obtained on an Illumina HiSeq 2500. TCRdb reprocessed the public reads (quality trimming at Q25 with fastp, clone calling with MiXCR) and kept in-frame beta chains. Records with the same CDR3 protein are collapsed into one entry carrying the most frequent genes and DNA. In this sample the table shows more than 50,000 distinct CDR3 sequences, roughly 8.8% of which occur a single time. The ten biggest clones cover under 2.5% of the sample. Sample: PBMCs. Receptors were obtained from a woman in her 40s in good health.

This clonotype was detected many times. The chain combines TRBV3-1 with TRBJ1-4; D is possibly TRBD1 (5 bases). The CDR3 contains 16 residues. Germline CDR1 reads LGHDT; CDR2 reads YNNKEL (reference sequence). V gave up 1 base and J gave up 0 bases, with 9 bases separating them. The CDR3: CASSQGVRATNEKLFF. The CDR3 DNA follows: TGTGCCAGCAGCCAAGGTGTCAGGGCAACTAATGAAAAACTGTTTTTT.

This clonotype has ten or more counts. This chain links TRBV20-1 with TRBJ2-7; TRBD2 matches at 8 bases. Looked up from germline, CDR1 is DFQATT and CDR2 is SNEGSKA (reference sequence). V shed 1 base, J shed 0 bases, and the junction held 5 bases outside the gene matches. The CDR3 totals 15 residues. CDR3 in amino acids: CSARVASGSSYEQYF. The CDR3 DNA sequence: TGCAGTGCTAGAGTAGCCAGCGGGAGCTCCTACGAGCAGTACTTC.

The table lists this clonotype with many counts. This rearrangement joins TRBV9 to TRBJ2-2; no clear D. The length of the CDR3 is 13 residues. In germline, CDR1 is SGDLS, CDR2 YYNGEE. Trimming took 3 bases from V and 4 from J, leaving 7 bases between them. The CDR3 nucleotides read TGTGCCAGCAGCGAGGCAGTCACCGGGGAGCTGTTTTTT. Translating it yields CASSEAVTGELFF.

Ten or more counts support this clonotype. The CDR3 sequence: CASSLAGTGFHEQYF. The CDR3 DNA reads as TGCGCCAGCAGCTTAGCCGGGACAGGGTTCCACGAGCAGTACTTC. The V call is TRBV5-1, the J call TRBJ2-7, with 9 bases matching TRBD1. The V gene end was trimmed by 2 bases and the J gene end by 5 bases; junction bases not matched to a gene: 8. CDR3 length equals 15 residues. Germline assignment: CDR1 SGHRS and CDR2 YFSETQ.

This clonotype came up many times. The rearrangement links TRBV6-6 to TRBJ1-2, with 7 bases lining up with TRBD1. The CDR3 totals 12 residues. Germline V gene sequence: CDR1 MNHNY, CDR2 SVGAGI (reference sequence). Losses at the gene ends were 9 bases for V and 4 bases for J; bases not matched to a gene: 5. Written as DNA, the CDR3 is TGTGCCAGTACAGGGGAAAGCTATGGCTACACCTTC. Translated: CASTGESYGYTF.

This clonotype was counted at least ten times. The V call is TRBV5-6, the J call TRBJ1-5, with D unclear. Trimming pared 4 bases from V and 0 bases from J, leaving 23 bases between. This CDR3 is built from 19 residues. Germline values: CDR1 SGHDT, CDR2 YYEEEE. CDR3 protein: CASSPARGHGKYSNQPQHF. As DNA, the CDR3 is TGTGCCAGCAGCCCGGCCCGGGGTCACGGAAAGTATAGCAATCAGCCCCAGCATTTT.

This clonotype occurred many times. The V gene is TRBV10-3, the J gene TRBJ1-2, with a weak D call TRBD1 (5 bases). Germline V gene sequence: CDR1 ENHRY, CDR2 SYGVKD. There are 15 residues in the CDR3. Trimming stripped 4 bases from V and 2 bases from J, with 14 bases between. The CDR3 region has the DNA TGTGCCATCAGTGGGGGTGCAGGGCAGAACTATGGCTACACCTTC. This sequence encodes CAISGGAGQNYGYTF.

There are many counts of this clonotype. The chain is built from TRBV12-3 or TRBV12-4 and TRBJ1-2, with no clear D. Trimming removed 7 bases from V and 3 bases from J, with 15 bases in between. The CDR3 runs to 14 residues. The CDR3, as DNA: TGTGCCAGCACTCCCCGGGGTAGGGACTATGGCTACACCTTC. Amino acid sequence: CASTPRGRDYGYTF.